A selection of T cell receptor beta chains follows, all from one sample in a study of cytomegalovirus exposure and HLA in healthy donors. TCRdb keeps only in-frame clones here, not all; method: immunoSEQ multiplex PCR. The profile shows 100,000 to 150,000 clones, about 87% of them singletons. The sample consisted of PBMCs. These receptors were collected from a woman in her late teens or twenties in good health and CMV-seronegative. Each CDR3 is given with its conserved first and last residue. The D gene is left open where the match is weak. Size is omitted from some rows. Given values are once, few, many or a class for expanded clones.

>TRBJ2-5|.|TRBV9|TRBD1
CASSVGQGGETQYF
TGTGCCAGCAGCGTAGGACAGGGGGGAGAGACCCAGTACTTC
>TRBJ2-1|.|TRBV2|.
CASSEQGSYNEQFF
TGTGCCAGCAGCGAACAGGGTTCCTACAATGAGCAGTTCTTC
>TRBJ1-5|.|TRBV27|.
CASSPDDSGQPQHF
TGTGCCAGCAGTCCGGATGACTCAGGGCAGCCCCAGCATTTT
>TRBJ2-1|.|TRBV5-1|.
CASSLVVSSNEQFF
TGCGCCAGCAGCTTGGTGGTGTCGAGCAATGAGCAGTTCTTC
>TRBJ2-7|.|TRBV27|TRBD1
CASSWTGFGYEQYF
TGTGCCAGCAGTTGGACAGGGTTTGGCTACGAGCAGTACTTC
>TRBJ1-1|.|TRBV18|.
CASSPLGVTGTEAFF
TGTGCCAGCTCACCCCTTGGCGTTACGGGCACTGAAGCTTTCTTT
>TRBJ2-3|.|TRBV9|TRBD1
CASSPRWTGIGDTQYF
TGTGCCAGCAGCCCCCGTTGGACAGGGATAGGAGATACGCAGTATTTT
>TRBJ2-7|.|TRBV6-5|TRBD2
CASSRRGGSEQYF
TGTGCCAGCAGCCGCCGGGGGGGTTCCGAGCAGTACTTC
>TRBJ2-1|.|TRBV9|TRBD2
CASSVVQRGARNEQFF
TGTGCCAGCAGCGTAGTCCAGCGGGGAGCGAGGAATGAGCAGTTCTTC
>TRBJ2-1|.|TRBV28|TRBD2
CASSGASGGVSSYNEQFF
TGTGCCAGCAGTGGAGCTAGCGGGGGAGTAAGCTCCTACAATGAGCAGTTCTTC
>TRBJ2-1|.|TRBV4-1|.
CASSSTTGSSEQFF
TGCGCCAGCAGCTCCACGACTGGATCCAGTGAGCAGTTCTTC
>TRBJ2-7|once|TRBV30|TRBD1
CAWSGFRGQSYEQYF
TGTGCCTGGAGTGGATTCCGGGGACAGTCCTACGAGCAGTACTTC
>TRBJ1-2|few|TRBV6-4|.
CASSESAESNYGYTF
TGTGCCAGCAGTGAGTCTGCGGAGTCTAACTATGGCTACACCTTC
>TRBJ2-7|.|TRBV18|TRBD2
CASSPVLADSYEQYF
TGTGCCAGCTCACCTGTACTAGCGGACTCCTACGAGCAGTACTTC
>TRBJ2-7|.|TRBV5-1|TRBD1
CASSSRTGTYEQYF
TGCGCCAGCAGCAGTCGGACAGGCACCTACGAGCAGTACTTC
>TRBJ2-7|.|TRBV15|.
CATSTGSYEQYF
TGTGCCACCAGCACGGGCTCCTACGAGCAGTACTTC
>TRBJ1-2|.|TRBV28|.
CASSPDSNYGYTF
TGTGCCAGCAGTCCGGACAGTAACTATGGCTACACCTTC
>TRBJ2-1|medium-sized|TRBV6-1|.
CASSEAGGSYNEQFF
TGTGCCAGCAGTGAAGCGGGGGGCTCCTACAATGAGCAGTTCTTC
>TRBJ1-2|once|TRBV28|TRBD1
CASSLRVRTGGLGYTF
TGTGCCAGCAGTTTGAGGGTCAGGACAGGGGGTTTAGGCTACACCTTC
>TRBJ1-4|.|TRBV9|.
CASSAGQNNEKLFF
TGTGCCAGCAGCGCTGGACAGAACAATGAAAAACTGTTTTTT
>TRBJ1-1|once|TRBV5-6|.
CASSRISLRGTEAFF
TGTGCCAGCAGCCGAATTTCCCTCCGGGGCACTGAAGCTTTCTTT
>TRBJ1-2|.|TRBV6-5|TRBD1
CASSYSGTGKVGYTF
TGTGCCAGCAGTTACTCCGGGACAGGGAAGGTTGGCTACACCTTC
>TRBJ2-1|.|TRBV7-2|.
CASSLGTHNEQFF
TGTGCCAGCAGTCTCGGGACTCACAATGAGCAGTTCTTC
>TRBJ1-3|.|TRBV6-1|.
CASGKTANSGNTIYF
TGTGCCAGCGGTAAGACAGCTAACTCTGGAAACACCATATATTTT
>TRBJ2-3|.|TRBV7-8|TRBD2
CASSLYWREGDTQYF
TGTGCCAGCAGCTTATACTGGCGGGAGGGAGATACGCAGTATTTT
>TRBJ1-5|.|TRBV6-6|.
CASSPWGDSNQPQHF
TGTGCCAGCAGTCCGTGGGGGGATAGCAATCAGCCCCAGCATTTT
>TRBJ1-2|.|TRBV7-8|TRBD1
CASSFDRGLGYTF
TGTGCCAGCAGCTTCGACAGGGGGCTTGGCTACACCTTC
>TRBJ1-6|.|TRBV27|.
CASASAGQLGRSPLHF
TGTGCCAGCGCCTCCGCCGGACAGCTAGGACGGTCACCCCTCCACTTT
>TRBJ2-7|.|TRBV2|.
CASSELNYEQYF
TGTGCCAGCAGTGAATTAAACTACGAGCAGTACTTC
>TRBJ1-2|.|TRBV14|.
CASSHQGLGYTF
TGTGCCAGCAGCCATCAGGGACTAGGCTACACCTTC
>TRBJ2-7|few|TRBV15|.
CATSRDFLGQTLALDYEQYF
TGTGCCACCAGCAGAGATTTCTTGGGGCAGACCTTAGCCTTAGACTACGAGCAGTACTTC
>TRBJ1-4|.|TRBV30|.
CAWSRPWTARGDEEKLFF
TGTGCCTGGAGTCGGCCCTGGACAGCGCGGGGGGACGAGGAAAAACTGTTTTTT
>TRBJ2-3|.|TRBV7-3|.
CASSLNRGGDTQYF
TGTGCCAGCAGCTTGAACAGGGGGGGAGATACGCAGTATTTT
>TRBJ1-5|.|TRBV30|TRBD1
CAWSSGQGAVQPQHF
TGTGCCTGGAGTTCAGGACAGGGGGCGGTTCAGCCCCAGCATTTT
>TRBJ2-4|.|TRBV19|.
CASSIGGTAAAKNIQYF
TGTGCCAGTAGTATAGGCGGGACGGCTGCGGCCAAAAACATTCAGTACTTC
>TRBJ1-1|.|TRBV2|.
CASTRNQQGEAFF
TGTGCCAGCACCCGAAACCAGCAGGGTGAAGCTTTCTTT
>TRBJ1-1|.|TRBV6-1|TRBD1
CASIHPGQTEAFF
TGTGCCAGCATTCACCCGGGACAGACGGAAGCTTTCTTT
>TRBJ1-1|.|TRBV21-1|.
CASSKGGTGRATEAFF
TGTGCCAGCAGCAAGGGAGGGACAGGGAGGGCTACTGAAGCTTTCTTT
>TRBJ1-4|.|TRBV18|.
CASSPPNRVMDEKLFF
TGTGCCAGCTCACCCCCAAACAGGGTAATGGATGAAAAACTGTTTTTT
>TRBJ2-5|.|TRBV5-4|TRBD2
CASRDASGQETQYF
TGTGCCAGCAGAGACGCTAGCGGACAAGAGACCCAGTACTTC
>TRBJ2-1|.|TRBV5-1|TRBD2
CASSLGLAERNEQFF
TGCGCCAGCAGCTTGGGGCTAGCGGAACGCAATGAGCAGTTCTTC
>TRBJ2-7|.|TRBV4-1|TRBD1
CASSRDRNPSYEQYF
TGCGCCAGCAGCAGGGACAGGAACCCCTCCTACGAGCAGTACTTC
>TRBJ2-2|.|TRBV6-1|TRBD2
CASSELADTGELFF
TGTGCCAGCAGTGAACTAGCGGACACCGGGGAGCTGTTTTTT
>TRBJ2-7|.|TRBV28|TRBD1
CASRQGDYEQYF
TGTGCCAGCAGACAGGGGGACTACGAGCAGTACTTC
>TRBJ1-5|.|TRBV5-6|TRBD1
CASSKTGLQPQHF
TGTGCCAGCAGCAAGACAGGGTTGCAACCCCAGCATTTT
>TRBJ1-2|.|TRBV7-8|.
CASSLTRERGYTF
TGTGCCAGCAGCTTAACGAGGGAGAGAGGCTACACCTTC
>TRBJ2-1|once|TRBV2|.
CASRRGTRQFF
TGTGCCAGCAGACGGGGGACTCGGCAGTTCTTC
>TRBJ2-5|.|TRBV15|.
CATSPTDSQETQYF
TGTGCCACCAGCCCAACGGACAGTCAAGAGACCCAGTACTTC
>TRBJ1-6|.|TRBV7-2|.
CASGTEGSRVSPLHF
TGTGCCAGCGGCACGGAAGGGAGTCGGGTTTCACCCCTCCACTTT
>TRBJ1-2|.|TRBV18|.
CASSPASFGDGYTF
TGTGCCAGCTCACCTGCTTCTTTCGGTGATGGCTACACCTTC
>TRBJ2-1|.|TRBV28|TRBD1
CASSPDLTGATNNEQFF
TGTGCCAGCAGCCCAGACTTGACAGGGGCAACAAACAATGAGCAGTTCTTC
>TRBJ2-7|.|TRBV27|.
CASLVSRDYEQYF
TGTGCCAGCCTTGTTTCCCGGGATTACGAGCAGTACTTC
>TRBJ2-1|.|TRBV10-3|.
CAISGSYSYNEQFF
TGTGCCATCAGTGGGAGTTACTCCTACAATGAGCAGTTCTTC